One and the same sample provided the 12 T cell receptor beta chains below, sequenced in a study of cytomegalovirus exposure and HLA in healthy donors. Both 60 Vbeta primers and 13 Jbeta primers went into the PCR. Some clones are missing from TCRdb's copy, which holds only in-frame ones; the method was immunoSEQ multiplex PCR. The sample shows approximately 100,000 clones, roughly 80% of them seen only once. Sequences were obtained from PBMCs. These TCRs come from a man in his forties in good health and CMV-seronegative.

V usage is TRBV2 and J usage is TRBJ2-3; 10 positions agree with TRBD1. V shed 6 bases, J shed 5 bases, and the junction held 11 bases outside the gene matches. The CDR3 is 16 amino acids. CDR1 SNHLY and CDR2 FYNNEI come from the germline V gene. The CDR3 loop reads CASSVRQGAVGDTQYF. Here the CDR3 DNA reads TGTGCCAGCAGCGTCAGACAGGGGGCAGTAGGAGATACGCAGTATTTT. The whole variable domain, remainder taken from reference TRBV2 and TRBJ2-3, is EPEVTQTPSHQVTQMGQEVILRCVPISNHLYFYWYRQILGQKVEFLVSFYNNEISEKSEIFDDQFSVERPDGSNFTLKIRSTKLEDSAMYFCASSVRQGAVGDTQYFGPGTRLTVL.

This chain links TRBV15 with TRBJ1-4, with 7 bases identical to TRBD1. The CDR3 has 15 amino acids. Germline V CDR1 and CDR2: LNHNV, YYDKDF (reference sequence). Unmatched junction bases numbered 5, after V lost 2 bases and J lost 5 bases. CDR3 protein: CATSRKRDSNEKLFF. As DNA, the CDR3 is TGTGCCACCAGCAGAAAGAGGGACAGCAATGAAAAACTGTTTTTT.

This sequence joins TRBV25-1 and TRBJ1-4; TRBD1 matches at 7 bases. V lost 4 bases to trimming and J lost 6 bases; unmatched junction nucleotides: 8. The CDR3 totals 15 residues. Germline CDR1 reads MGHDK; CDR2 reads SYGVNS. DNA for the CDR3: TGTGCCAGCAGTGCGCTGACAGGGCGCGATGAAAAACTGTTTTTT. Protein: CASSALTGRDEKLFF.

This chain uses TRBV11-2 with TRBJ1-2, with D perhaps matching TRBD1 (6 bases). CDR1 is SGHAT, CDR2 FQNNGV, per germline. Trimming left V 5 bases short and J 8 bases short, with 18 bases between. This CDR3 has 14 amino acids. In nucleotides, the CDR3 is TGTGCCAGCAGCCCTGGACAGAGCTATCGAGGCTACACCTTC. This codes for CASSPGQSYRGYTF.

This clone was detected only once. The CDR3, as DNA: TGTGCCAGCAAAGAGAGGCGTCTTTTTTCGGGGACTGAAGCTTTCTTT. This translates into CASKERRLFSGTEAFF. V is TRBV21-1 and J is TRBJ1-1. TRBV21-1 represents a pseudogene. The CDR3 consists of 16 residues.

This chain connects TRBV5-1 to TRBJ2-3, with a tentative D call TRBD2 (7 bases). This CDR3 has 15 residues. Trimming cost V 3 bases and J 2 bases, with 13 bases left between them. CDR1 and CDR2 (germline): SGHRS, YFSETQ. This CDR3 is CASSWGGAYTDTQYF. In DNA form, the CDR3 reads TGCGCCAGCAGCTGGGGGGGGGCCTACACAGATACGCAGTATTTT.

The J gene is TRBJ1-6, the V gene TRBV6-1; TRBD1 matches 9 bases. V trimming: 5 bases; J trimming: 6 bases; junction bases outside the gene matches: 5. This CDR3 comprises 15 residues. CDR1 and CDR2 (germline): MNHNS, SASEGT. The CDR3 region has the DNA TGTGCCAGCAGTACAGGGGGCGCGGGTAATTCACCCCTCCACTTT. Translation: CASSTGGAGNSPLHF.

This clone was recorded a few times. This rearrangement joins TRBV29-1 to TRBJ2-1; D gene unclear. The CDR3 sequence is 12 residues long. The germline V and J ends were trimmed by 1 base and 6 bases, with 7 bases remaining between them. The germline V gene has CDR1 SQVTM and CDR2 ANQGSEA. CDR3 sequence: CSVEGARNEQFF. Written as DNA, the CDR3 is TGCAGCGTTGAAGGCGCGCGCAATGAGCAGTTCTTC.

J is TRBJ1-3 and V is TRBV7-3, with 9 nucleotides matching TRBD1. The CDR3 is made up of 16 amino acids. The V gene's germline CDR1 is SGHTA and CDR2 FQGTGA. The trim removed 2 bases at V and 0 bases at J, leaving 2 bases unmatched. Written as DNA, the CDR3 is TGTGCCAGCAGCTTATCGGGACAGGGCTCTGGAAACACCATATATTTT. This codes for CASSLSGQGSGNTIYF.

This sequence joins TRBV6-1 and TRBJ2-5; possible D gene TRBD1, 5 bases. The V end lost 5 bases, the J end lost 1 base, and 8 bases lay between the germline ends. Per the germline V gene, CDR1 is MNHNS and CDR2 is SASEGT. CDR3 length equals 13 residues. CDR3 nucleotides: TGTGCCAGCAGTAGACAGATCCAAGAGACCCAGTACTTC. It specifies CASSRQIQETQYF.

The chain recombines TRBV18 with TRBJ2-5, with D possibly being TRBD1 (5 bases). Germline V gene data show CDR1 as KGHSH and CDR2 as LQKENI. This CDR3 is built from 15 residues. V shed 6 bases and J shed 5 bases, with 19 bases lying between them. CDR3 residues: CASSPPDKARETQYF. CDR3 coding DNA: TGTGCCAGCTCTCCCCCGGACAAGGCTCGTGAGACCCAGTACTTC. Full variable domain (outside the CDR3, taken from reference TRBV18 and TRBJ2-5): NAGVMQNPRHLVRRRGQEARLRCSPMKGHSHVYWYRQLPEEGLKFMVYLQKENIIDESGMPKERFSAEFPKEGPSILRIQQVVRGDSAAYFCASSPPDKARETQYFGPGTRLLVL.

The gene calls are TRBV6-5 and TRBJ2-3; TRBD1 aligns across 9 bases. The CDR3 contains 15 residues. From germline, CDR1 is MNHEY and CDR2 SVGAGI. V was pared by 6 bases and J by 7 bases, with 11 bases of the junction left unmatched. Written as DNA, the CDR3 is TGTGCCAGCAGCCAACAGGGGGCCACGAAGCATACGCAGTATTTT. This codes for CASSQQGATKHTQYF.